This T cell receptor beta chain emerged from a study of a mutant IDH1 vaccine in newly diagnosed glioma. The overall study: Each patient was administered eight vaccinations, scheduled in weeks 1, 3, 5, 7, 11, 15, 19 and 23. Previous care, which was radiotherapy, temozolomide, or both, most often involved both.

As to this clone: Its antigen is unknown.

The time point is: week 11, during vaccination. Each vaccine dose was 300 ug of mutant IDH1 20-mer peptide, with topical imiquimod. Looked up from germline, CDR1 is SGHAT and CDR2 is FQNNGV. The CDR3 consists of 15 residues. J lost 5 bases, V lost 5 bases, and 4 bases had no gene match. Libraries were prepared by immunoSEQ multiplex PCR; TCRdb keeps only in-frame clonotypes and omits some of them. The profile shows 95,000 to 120,000 clones, roughly 90% of them singletons. The source material was PBMCs, sampled from a glioma patient whose treatment included an IDH1 peptide vaccine. This TCR was sampled from a woman between 50 and 59 years old with glioma. The chain has TRBV11-2 and TRBJ2-7; 15 nucleotides line up with TRBD2. The CDR3 region has the DNA TGTGCCAGCAGCCGGACTAGCGGGAGGGCCCACGAGCAGTACTTC. It yields the protein CASSRTSGRAHEQYF.